This T cell receptor beta chain was retrieved from a study of human CD8 memory T cell subsets. Construction of TCR beta libraries was accomplished by means of UMI-labeled 5' RACE. TCRdb reworked the 5' RACE reads into one entry per CDR3 protein, no DNA. The repertoire table contains roughly 10,000 distinct CDR3 sequences. Study conclusions and caveats: Precursor exhausted T cells shared very few clonotypes with stem-like memory T cells. Greater diversity was suggested by Chao1 estimates for stem-like memory T cells than for precursor exhausted T cells.

Considering frequency, this clonotype is medium-sized. Its antigen is still unknown. Phenotypically, stem-like memory CD8+ T cells (TSTEM) were characterized as CCR7+ PD-1- TIGIT-. The authors enriched total CD8+ T cells by negative magnetic separation. CDR3 length: 16 residues. CDR1 and CDR2 (germline): SGHTA, FQGNSA. Sequencing was carried out using CD8+ stem-like memory T cells (TSCM and TCM) sorted from PBMCs. Described subset: stem-like memory CD8 T cells (TSTEM), CCR7+ PD-1- TIGIT-. The chain joins TRBV7-2 to TRBJ2-5; TCRdb returns TRBD1, unconfirmable since there is no DNA. The receptor's source is a human donor in good health. This CDR3 reads CASSLEVAGLQETQYF.